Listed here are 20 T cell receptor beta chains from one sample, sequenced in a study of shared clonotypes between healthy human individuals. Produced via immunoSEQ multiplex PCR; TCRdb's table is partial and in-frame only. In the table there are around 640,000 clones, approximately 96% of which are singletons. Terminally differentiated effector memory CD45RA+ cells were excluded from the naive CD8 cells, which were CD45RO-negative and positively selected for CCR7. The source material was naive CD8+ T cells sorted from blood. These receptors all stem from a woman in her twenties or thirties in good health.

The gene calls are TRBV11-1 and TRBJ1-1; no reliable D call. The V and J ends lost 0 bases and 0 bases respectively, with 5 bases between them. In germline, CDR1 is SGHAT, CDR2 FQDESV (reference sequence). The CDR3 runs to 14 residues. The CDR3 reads CASSLASLNTEAFF. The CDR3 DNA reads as TGTGCCAGCAGCTTAGCTAGTTTGAACACTGAAGCTTTCTTT.

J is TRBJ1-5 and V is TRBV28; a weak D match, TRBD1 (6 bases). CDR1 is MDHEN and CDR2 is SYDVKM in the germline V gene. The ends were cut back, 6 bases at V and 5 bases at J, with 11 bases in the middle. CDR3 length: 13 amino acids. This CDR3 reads CASRVQGHQPQHF. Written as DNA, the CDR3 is TGTGCCAGCAGGGTACAGGGACATCAGCCCCAGCATTTT.

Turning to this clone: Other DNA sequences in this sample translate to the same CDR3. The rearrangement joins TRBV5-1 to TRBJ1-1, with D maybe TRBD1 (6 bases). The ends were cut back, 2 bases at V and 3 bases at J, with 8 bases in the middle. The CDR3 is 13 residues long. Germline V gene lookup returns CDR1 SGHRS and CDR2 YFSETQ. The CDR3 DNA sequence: TGCGCCAGCAGCTTAACAGGGTACACTGAAGCTTTCTTT. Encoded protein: CASSLTGYTEAFF.

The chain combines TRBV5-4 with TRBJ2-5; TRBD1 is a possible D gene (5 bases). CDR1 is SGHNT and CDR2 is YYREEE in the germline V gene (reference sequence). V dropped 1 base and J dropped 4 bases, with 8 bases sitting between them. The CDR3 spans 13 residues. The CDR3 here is CASSLWQGETQYF. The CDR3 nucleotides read TGTGCCAGCAGCTTGTGGCAGGGAGAGACCCAGTACTTC.

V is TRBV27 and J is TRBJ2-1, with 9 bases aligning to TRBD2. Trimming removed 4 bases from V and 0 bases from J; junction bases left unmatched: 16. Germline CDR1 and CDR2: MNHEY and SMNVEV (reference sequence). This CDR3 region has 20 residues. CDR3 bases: TGTGCCAGCAGTTCTAAGCAAAGCGGGAGGCACCCAAGCTCCTACAATGAGCAGTTCTTC. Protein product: CASSSKQSGRHPSSYNEQFF.

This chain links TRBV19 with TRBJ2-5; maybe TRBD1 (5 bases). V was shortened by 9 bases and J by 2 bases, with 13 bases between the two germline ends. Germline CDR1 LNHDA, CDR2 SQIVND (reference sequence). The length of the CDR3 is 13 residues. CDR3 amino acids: CARWTRAQETQYF. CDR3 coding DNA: TGTGCCAGATGGACAAGGGCTCAAGAGACCCAGTACTTC.

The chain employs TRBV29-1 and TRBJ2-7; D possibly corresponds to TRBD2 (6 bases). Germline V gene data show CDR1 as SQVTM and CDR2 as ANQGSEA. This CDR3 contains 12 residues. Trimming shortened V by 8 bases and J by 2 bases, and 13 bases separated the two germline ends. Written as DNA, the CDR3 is TGCAGCTTCGAGGGACTTGCCTACGAGCAGTACTTC. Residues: CSFEGLAYEQYF.

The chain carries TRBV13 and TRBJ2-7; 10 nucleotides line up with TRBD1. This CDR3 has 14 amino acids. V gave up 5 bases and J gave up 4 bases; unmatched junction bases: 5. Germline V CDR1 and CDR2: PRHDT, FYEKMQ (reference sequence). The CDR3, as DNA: TGTGCCAGCAGCCCGGGACAGGGGCGGTACGAGCAGTACTTC. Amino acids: CASSPGQGRYEQYF.

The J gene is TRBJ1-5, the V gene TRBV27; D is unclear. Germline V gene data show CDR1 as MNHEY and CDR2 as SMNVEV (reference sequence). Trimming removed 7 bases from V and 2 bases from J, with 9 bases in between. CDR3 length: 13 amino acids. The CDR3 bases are TGTGCCAGCAAAGGCGACGGCAATCAGCCCCAGCATTTT. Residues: CASKGDGNQPQHF.

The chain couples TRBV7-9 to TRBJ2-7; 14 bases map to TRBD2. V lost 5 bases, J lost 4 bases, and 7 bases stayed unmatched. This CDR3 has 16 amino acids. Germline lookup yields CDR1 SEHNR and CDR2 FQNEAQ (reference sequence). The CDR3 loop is CASSQGLAGGPYEQYF. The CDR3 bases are TGTGCCAGCAGCCAAGGACTAGCGGGAGGTCCTTACGAGCAGTACTTC.

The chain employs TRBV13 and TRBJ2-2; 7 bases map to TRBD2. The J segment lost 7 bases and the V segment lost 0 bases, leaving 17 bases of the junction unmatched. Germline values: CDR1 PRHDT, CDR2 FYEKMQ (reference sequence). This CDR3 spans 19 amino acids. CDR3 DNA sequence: TGTGCCAGCAGCTTAGGCCCCGGACACTCGATAGCGGGCGGCGGGGAGCTGTTTTTT. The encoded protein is CASSLGPGHSIAGGGELFF.

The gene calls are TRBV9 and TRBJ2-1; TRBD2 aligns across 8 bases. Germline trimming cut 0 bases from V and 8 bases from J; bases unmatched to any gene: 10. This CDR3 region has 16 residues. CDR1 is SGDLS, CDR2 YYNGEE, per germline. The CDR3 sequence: CASSVDFGTRRDEQFF. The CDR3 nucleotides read TGTGCCAGCAGCGTAGACTTCGGGACTAGACGCGATGAGCAGTTCTTC.

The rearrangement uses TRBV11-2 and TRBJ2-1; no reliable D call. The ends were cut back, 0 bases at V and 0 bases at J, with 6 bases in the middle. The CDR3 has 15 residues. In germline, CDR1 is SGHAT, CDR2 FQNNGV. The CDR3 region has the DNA TGTGCCAGCAGCTTAGACGGGTTCTCCTACAATGAGCAGTTCTTC. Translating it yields CASSLDGFSYNEQFF.

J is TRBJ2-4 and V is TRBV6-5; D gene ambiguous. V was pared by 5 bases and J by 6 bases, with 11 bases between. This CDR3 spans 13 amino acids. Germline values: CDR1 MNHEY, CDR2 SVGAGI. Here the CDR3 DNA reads TGTGCCAGCAGTCCCCTCCCGGCAAACATTCAGTACTTC. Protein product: CASSPLPANIQYF.

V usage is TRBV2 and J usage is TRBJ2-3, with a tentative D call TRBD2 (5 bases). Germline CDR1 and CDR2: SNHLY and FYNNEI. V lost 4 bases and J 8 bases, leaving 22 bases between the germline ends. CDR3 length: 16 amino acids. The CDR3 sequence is CASSGNSGIQATTQYF. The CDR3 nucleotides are TGTGCCAGCAGTGGGAATTCCGGGATTCAAGCGACTACGCAGTATTTT.

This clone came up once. In DNA form, the CDR3 reads TGTGCCAGCAGTTTAGCTATAAGGACAGGGCGCTACGAGCAGTACTTC. Its translation is CASSLAIRTGRYEQYF. The rearrangement joins TRBV28 to TRBJ2-7; 8 bases agree with TRBD1. Germline CDR1 reads MDHEN; CDR2 reads SYDVKM. The CDR3 sequence is 16 residues long. J lost 3 bases, V lost 2 bases, and 9 bases had no gene match.

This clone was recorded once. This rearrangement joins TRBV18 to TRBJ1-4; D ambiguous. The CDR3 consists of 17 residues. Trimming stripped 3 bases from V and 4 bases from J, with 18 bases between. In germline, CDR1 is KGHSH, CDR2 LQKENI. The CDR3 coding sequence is TGTGCCAGCTCACCCACCGAGATGTCAGCCTTTAATGAAAAACTGTTTTTT. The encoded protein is CASSPTEMSAFNEKLFF.

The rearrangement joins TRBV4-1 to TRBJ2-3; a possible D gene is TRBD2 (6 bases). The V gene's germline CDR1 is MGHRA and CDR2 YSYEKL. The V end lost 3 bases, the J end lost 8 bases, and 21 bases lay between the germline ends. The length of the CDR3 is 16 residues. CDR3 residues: CASSHLKGGGDGTQYF. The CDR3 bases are TGCGCCAGCAGCCACTTGAAGGGAGGAGGAGATGGTACGCAGTATTTT.

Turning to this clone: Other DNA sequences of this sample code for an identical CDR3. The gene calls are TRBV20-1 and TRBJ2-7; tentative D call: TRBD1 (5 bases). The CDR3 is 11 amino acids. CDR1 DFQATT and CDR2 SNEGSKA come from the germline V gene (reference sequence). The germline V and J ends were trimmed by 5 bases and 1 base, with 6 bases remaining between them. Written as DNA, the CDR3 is TGCAGTGCTCAGGGATCCTACGAGCAGTACTTC. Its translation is CSAQGSYEQYF.

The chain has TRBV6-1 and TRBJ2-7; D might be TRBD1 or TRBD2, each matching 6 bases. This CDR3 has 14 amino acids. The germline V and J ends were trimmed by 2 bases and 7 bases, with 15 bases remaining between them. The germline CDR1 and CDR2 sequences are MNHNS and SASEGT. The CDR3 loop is CASSERTGAGEQYF. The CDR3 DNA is TGTGCCAGCAGTGAACGGACGGGGGCGGGGGAGCAGTACTTC.